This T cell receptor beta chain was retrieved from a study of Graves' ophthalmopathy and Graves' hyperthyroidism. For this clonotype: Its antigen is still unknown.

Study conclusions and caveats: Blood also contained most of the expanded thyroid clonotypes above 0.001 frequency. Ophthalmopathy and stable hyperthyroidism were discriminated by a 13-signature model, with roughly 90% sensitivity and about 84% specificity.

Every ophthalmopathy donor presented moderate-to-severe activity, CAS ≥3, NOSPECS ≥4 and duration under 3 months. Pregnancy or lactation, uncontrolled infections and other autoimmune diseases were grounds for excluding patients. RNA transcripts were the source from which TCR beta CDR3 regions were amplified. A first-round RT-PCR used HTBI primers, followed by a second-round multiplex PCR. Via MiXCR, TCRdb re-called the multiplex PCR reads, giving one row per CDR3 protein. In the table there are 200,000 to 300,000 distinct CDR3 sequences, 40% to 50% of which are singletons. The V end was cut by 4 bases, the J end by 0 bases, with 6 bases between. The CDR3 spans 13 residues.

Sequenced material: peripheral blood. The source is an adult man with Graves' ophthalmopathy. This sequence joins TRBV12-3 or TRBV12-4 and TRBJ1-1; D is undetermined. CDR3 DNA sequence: TGTGCCAGCAGTTCTTCCGTGAACACTGAAGCTTTCTTT. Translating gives CASSSSVNTEAFF.